This T cell receptor beta chain was captured by sequencing in a study of blood T cell repertoires in COVID-19. Study-wide context: Sources were T cells, B-cell-depleted T cells, or PBMCs; the material itself was cDNA or gDNA.

Germline assignment: CDR1 GTSNPN and CDR2 SVGIG (reference sequence). The CDR3 has 13 amino acids. V was trimmed by 4 bases and J by 9 bases, leaving 18 bases between them. In the study's own analysis: By means of reference gene primer amplification, nucleated cell counts were estimated. The table came from immunoSEQ multiplex PCR; TCRdb's copy has only in-frame clones and leaves some out. The D gene and trimming were derived from the DNA, and the V and J assignments and clone size from that table. Seen here are 95,000 to 150,000 clones, around 80% observed once, and the top ten hold about 39%. V gene TRBV30 combines with J gene TRBJ1-2; D is undetermined. What was sequenced was peripheral blood. The sequence was collected from a man aged 35-49 years with active or convalescent COVID-19. CDR3 residues: CAWISQRGSRYTF. DNA of the CDR3: TGTGCCTGGATCTCCCAAAGAGGGAGTCGCTACACCTTC.